This T cell receptor beta chain was sequenced for a study of cytomegalovirus exposure and HLA in healthy donors. Germline V CDR1 and CDR2: SGHAT, FQNNGV. The CDR3 runs 16 residues. The V and J ends lost 6 bases and 0 bases, in that order; junction bases with no gene match: 6. PCR was performed using 60 Vbeta and 13 Jbeta primers. Only in-frame clones appear in the TCRdb table, and some are missing; sequencing was by immunoSEQ multiplex PCR. This table has some 170,000 clones, 81% appearing once. The V gene is TRBV11-2, the J gene TRBJ2-7, with TRBD2 identical over 12 bases. The receptor's source is a woman between 50 and 59 years old in good health and CMV-seronegative. Material: PBMCs. As DNA, the CDR3 is TGTGCCAGCAGTTTCAGACTAGCGGGAGTCTCCTACGAGCAGTACTTC. It specifies CASSFRLAGVSYEQYF.